This entry concerns a single TCR beta chain. Its antigen is still unknown. TCRdb re-derived calls from the 5' RACE reads in MiXCR, one entry per CDR3 protein. The table has 580,000 or so distinct CDR3 sequences, roughly a sixth seen once. These data originate in a study of T-cell memory formation after mild COVID-19. Across the whole study: TCR clusters showed largely donor specificity.

Overall study results and limits: The pre-infection memory compartment contained some responding clones, suggesting cross-reactive memory joined.

The TCR comes from an adult woman who had mild COVID-19 (a few samples of this study predate the infection). Cell type and time point are not known. The sequencing sample was made of PBMCs or a T cell subset sorted from them (not recorded which).

CDR3 loop: CARGQGAYEQYF. The CDR3 coding sequence is TGTGCCCGGGGACAGGGGGCCTACGAGCAGTACTTC. V is TRBV2 and J is TRBJ2-7, with TRBD1 identical over 11 bases. Germline V gives CDR1 SNHLY, CDR2 FYNNEI. The trim removed 11 bases at V and 2 bases at J, leaving 2 bases unmatched. The CDR3 sequence is 12 residues long.